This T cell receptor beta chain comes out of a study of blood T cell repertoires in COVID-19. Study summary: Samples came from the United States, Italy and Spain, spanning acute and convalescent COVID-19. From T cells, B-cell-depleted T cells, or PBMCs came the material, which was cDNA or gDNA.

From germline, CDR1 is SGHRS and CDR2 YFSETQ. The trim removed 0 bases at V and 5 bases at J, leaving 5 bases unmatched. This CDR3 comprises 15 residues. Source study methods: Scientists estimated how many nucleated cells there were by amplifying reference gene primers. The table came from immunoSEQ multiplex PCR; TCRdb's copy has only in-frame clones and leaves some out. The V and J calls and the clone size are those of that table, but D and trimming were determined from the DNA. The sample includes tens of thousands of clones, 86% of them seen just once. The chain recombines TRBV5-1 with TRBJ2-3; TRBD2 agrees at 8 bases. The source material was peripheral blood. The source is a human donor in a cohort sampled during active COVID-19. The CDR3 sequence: CASSLDSGMLDTQYF. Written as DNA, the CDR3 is TGCGCCAGCAGCTTGGATAGCGGGATGTTAGATACGCAGTATTTT. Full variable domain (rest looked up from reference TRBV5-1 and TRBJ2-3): KAGVTQTPRYLIKTRGQQVTLSCSPISGHRSVSWYQQTPGQGLQFLFEYFSETQRNKGNFPGRFSGRQFSNSRSEMNVSTLELGDSALYLCASSLDSGMLDTQYFGPGTRLTVL.